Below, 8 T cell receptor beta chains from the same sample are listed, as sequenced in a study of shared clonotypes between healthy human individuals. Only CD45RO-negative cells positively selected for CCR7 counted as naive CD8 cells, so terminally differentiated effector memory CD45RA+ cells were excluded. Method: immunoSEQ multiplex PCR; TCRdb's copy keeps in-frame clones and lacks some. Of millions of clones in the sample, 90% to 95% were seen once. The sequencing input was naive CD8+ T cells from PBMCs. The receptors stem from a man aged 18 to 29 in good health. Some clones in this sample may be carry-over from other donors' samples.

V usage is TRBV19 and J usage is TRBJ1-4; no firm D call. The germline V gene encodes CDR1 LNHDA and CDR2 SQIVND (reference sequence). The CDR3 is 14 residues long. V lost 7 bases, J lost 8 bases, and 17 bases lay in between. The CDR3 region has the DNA TGTGCCAGTAAGTTAGGCGGCCGGAACGAAAAACTGTTTTTT. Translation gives CASKLGGRNEKLFF.

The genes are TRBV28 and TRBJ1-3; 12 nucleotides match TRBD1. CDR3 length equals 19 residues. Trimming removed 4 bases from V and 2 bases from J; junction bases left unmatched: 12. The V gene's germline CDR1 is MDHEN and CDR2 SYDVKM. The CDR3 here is CASSYPGQGAFVAGNTIYF. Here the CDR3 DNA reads TGTGCCAGCAGTTATCCGGGACAGGGGGCTTTTGTGGCTGGAAACACCATATATTTT.

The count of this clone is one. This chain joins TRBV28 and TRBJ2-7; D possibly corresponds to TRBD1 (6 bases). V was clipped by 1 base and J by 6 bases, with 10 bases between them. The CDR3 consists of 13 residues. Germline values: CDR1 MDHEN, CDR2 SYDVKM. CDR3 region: CASSLSGAFEQYF. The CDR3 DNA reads TGTGCCAGCAGTTTATCAGGGGCGTTCGAGCAGTACTTC. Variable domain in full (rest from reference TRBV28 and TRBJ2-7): DVKVTQSSRYLVKRTGEKVFLECVQDMDHENMFWYRQDPGLGLRLIYFSYDVKMKEKGDIPEGYSVSREKKERFSLILESASTNQTSMYLCASSLSGAFEQYFGPGTRLTVT.

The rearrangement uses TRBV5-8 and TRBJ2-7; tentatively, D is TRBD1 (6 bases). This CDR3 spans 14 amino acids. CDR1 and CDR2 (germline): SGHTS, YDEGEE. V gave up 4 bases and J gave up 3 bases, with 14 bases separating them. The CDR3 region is CASSRGQIRYEQYF. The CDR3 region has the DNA TGTGCCAGCAGCAGGGGACAAATCCGCTACGAGCAGTACTTC.

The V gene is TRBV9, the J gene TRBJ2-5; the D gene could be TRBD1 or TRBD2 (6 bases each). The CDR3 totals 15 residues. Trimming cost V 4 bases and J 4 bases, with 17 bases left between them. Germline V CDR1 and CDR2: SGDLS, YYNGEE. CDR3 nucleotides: TGTGCCAGCAGCCCAGCACAGGGAGGACTAGAGACCCAGTACTTC. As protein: CASSPAQGGLETQYF.

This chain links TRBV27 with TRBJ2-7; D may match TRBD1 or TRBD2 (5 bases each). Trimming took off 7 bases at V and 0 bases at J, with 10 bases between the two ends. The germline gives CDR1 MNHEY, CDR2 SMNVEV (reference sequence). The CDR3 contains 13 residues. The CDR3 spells CASNNGGSYEQYF. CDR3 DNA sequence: TGTGCCAGCAACAATGGGGGCTCCTACGAGCAGTACTTC.

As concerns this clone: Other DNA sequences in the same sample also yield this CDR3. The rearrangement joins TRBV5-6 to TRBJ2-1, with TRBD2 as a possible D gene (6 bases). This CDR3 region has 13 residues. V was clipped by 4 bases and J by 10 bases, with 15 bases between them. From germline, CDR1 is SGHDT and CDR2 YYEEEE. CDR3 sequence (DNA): TGTGCCAGCAGCCTCGAGTGGGGGGACGAGCAGTTCTTC. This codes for CASSLEWGDEQFF.

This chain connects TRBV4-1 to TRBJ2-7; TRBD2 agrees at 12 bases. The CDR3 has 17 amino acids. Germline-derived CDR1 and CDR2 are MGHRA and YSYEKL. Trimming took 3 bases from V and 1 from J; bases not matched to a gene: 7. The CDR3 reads CASSQVGTSGPSYEQYF. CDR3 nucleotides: TGCGCCAGCAGCCAGGTGGGGACTAGCGGGCCTTCCTACGAGCAGTACTTC.